Shown below are 9 T cell receptor beta chains from a single sample sequenced in a study of early T cells in non-severe SARS-CoV-2 infection. Using its own MiXCR run on the 5' RACE reads, TCRdb lists one record per CDR3 protein. The repertoire includes some 96,000 distinct CDR3 sequences, approximately 11% of them detected once, and approximately 4.5% sits in the top ten. Sequenced here: whole blood, sampled at baseline. These receptors were obtained from an adult who was a healthcare worker with PCR-confirmed SARS-CoV-2 infection or an uninfected control (not recorded which).

The chain combines TRBV29-1 with TRBJ1-1, with 7 bases lining up with TRBD1. Germline CDR1 SQVTM, CDR2 ANQGSEA. V gave up 6 bases and J gave up 11 bases; unmatched junction bases: 9. The CDR3 has 11 residues. The CDR3: CSVASTGWAFF. The CDR3 coding sequence is TGCAGCGTCGCCTCGACAGGGTGGGCTTTCTTT.

Only a few counts were recorded for this clonotype. The chain employs TRBV29-1 and TRBJ1-2, with D perhaps TRBD1 (6 bases). Germline assignment: CDR1 SQVTM and CDR2 ANQGSEA. The CDR3 covers 14 residues. Trimming stripped 1 base from V and 0 bases from J, with 9 bases between. The CDR3, as DNA: TGCAGCGTTGAAGGACAGGAGGCTAACTATGGCTACACCTTC. Translation: CSVEGQEANYGYTF.

The chain has TRBV29-1 and TRBJ2-1; D is unclear. This CDR3 contains 13 residues. V was clipped by 3 bases and J by 0 bases, with 6 bases between them. Germline CDR1 and CDR2: SQVTM and ANQGSEA. The CDR3 loop reads CSVEVYSYNEQFF. For the CDR3, the DNA is TGCAGCGTTGAGGTTTACTCCTACAATGAGCAGTTCTTC.

This chain joins TRBV2 and TRBJ2-7, with TRBD2 as a possible D gene (5 bases). Germline CDR1 and CDR2: SNHLY and FYNNEI. V lost 6 bases to trimming and J lost 5 bases, with 11 bases between them. CDR3 length: 12 residues. CDR3 coding DNA: TGTGCCAGCAGGAGGGAATTTGACGAGCAGTACTTC. Translated, it gives CASRREFDEQYF.

The chain employs TRBV20-1 and TRBJ2-1, with D possibly called TRBD1 or TRBD2 (5 bases each). V lost 4 bases and J 0 bases, leaving 16 bases between the germline ends. Germline values: CDR1 DFQATT, CDR2 SNEGSKA (reference sequence). The CDR3 loop spans 16 amino acids. The CDR3 DNA follows: TGCAGTGCTACCCATTCCGGGGCGAGCTCCTACAATGAGCAGTTCTTC. Its translation: CSATHSGASSYNEQFF.

This clonotype was seen repeatedly, ten times or more. The chain employs TRBV7-8 and TRBJ1-2; 7 bases align to TRBD1. The CDR3 totals 15 residues. Germline CDR1 and CDR2: SGHVS and FQNEAQ. V was pared by 2 bases and J by 2 bases, with 5 bases of the junction left unmatched. The CDR3 is CASSLNRGSNYGYTF. The DNA for the CDR3 is TGTGCCAGCAGCTTAAACAGGGGATCGAACTATGGCTACACCTTC.

This clonotype came up many times. Here the CDR3 reads CASSPPIAGARAFF. The DNA of the CDR3 is TGTGCCAGCTCACCCCCGATAGCAGGGGCACGAGCTTTCTTT. This chain joins TRBV18 and TRBJ1-1; a possible D gene is TRBD1 (6 bases). Trimming removed 3 bases at V and 10 bases at J, with 18 bases between. CDR3 length: 14 amino acids. CDR1 and CDR2 (germline): KGHSH, LQKENI.

The J gene is TRBJ2-2, the V gene TRBV24-1; TRBD1 is a possible D gene (9 bases). The V gene lost 7 bases and the J gene lost 6 bases, with 20 bases spanning the gap. The germline CDR1 and CDR2 sequences are KGHDR and SFDVKD. The CDR3 loop spans 16 amino acids. In DNA form, the CDR3 reads TGTGCCACCAGCCCCGCGGGGGGACAGGGACCCGGGGAGCTGTTTTTT. Encoded protein: CATSPAGGQGPGELFF.

In its sample, this clonotype was seen a few times. The chain combines TRBV29-1 with TRBJ1-2; tentatively, D is TRBD1 (5 bases). The CDR3 runs to 11 residues. V was trimmed by 2 bases and J by 7 bases, leaving 8 bases between them. Germline CDR1 reads SQVTM; CDR2 reads ANQGSEA. CDR3 sequence reads: CSVEKGAGYTF. CDR3 sequence (DNA): TGCAGCGTTGAAAAAGGGGCTGGCTACACCTTC.